In its sample, the clone carrying this TCR beta chain was seen many times. Its antigen is still unknown. This sample is part of a study of response to subunit inactivated influenza vaccine. A single record per CDR3 protein comes from TCRdb applying MiXCR to the RT-PCR reads. Found here are hundreds of thousands of distinct CDR3 sequences, roughly 13% of them singletons; the top ten hold approximately 7%. J was trimmed by 3 bases and V by 6 bases; bases with no gene match: 11. Germline CDR1 and CDR2: SGHKS and YYEKEE (reference sequence). The CDR3 consists of 15 residues. Study-level points and caveats: Authors suggested each seasonal flu vaccination may recruit only limited numbers of new T cells.

This rearrangement joins TRBV5-5 to TRBJ1-1, with 7 bases identical to TRBD1. Specimen: PBMCs from blood, collected 14 days before vaccination. The source of this sequence is a man in his forties or fifties who received an inactivated influenza vaccine. The DNA for the CDR3 is TGTGCCAGCAACTCCAGGGGGGGCTATTACACTGAAGCTTTCTTT. Residues: CASNSRGGYYTEAFF.